The sequence of this T cell receptor beta chain was determined in a study of preoperative IRX-2 immunotherapy in early breast cancer. Per the germline V gene, CDR1 is ENHRY and CDR2 is SYGVKD. CDR3 size: 14 residues. The V end lost 3 bases, the J end lost 8 bases, and 11 bases lay between the germline ends. Noted treatment: preoperative locoregional IRX-2 cytokine immunotherapy. Clones were read by immunoSEQ multiplex PCR, and TCRdb kept only the in-frame ones, dropping some. The table lists approximately 12,000 clones, approximately 90% of them singletons. The chain carries TRBV10-3 and TRBJ1-6; tentative D call: TRBD1 (6 bases). Sample collection was performed from a patient treated with IRX-2 immunotherapy. The origin of this receptor is a human donor with breast cancer. For the CDR3, the DNA is TGTGCCATCAGTGAACAGGGCTTGCATTCACCCCTCCACTTT. It specifies CAISEQGLHSPLHF.